This passage covers 27 T cell receptor beta chains from one sample sequenced in a study of cytomegalovirus exposure and HLA in healthy donors. PCR involved 60 Vbeta and 13 Jbeta primers. Libraries were prepared by immunoSEQ multiplex PCR; TCRdb keeps only in-frame clonotypes and omits some of them. Among some 200,000 clones, around 86% were seen once, and the ten largest hold 6.3%. What was sequenced was PBMCs. These TCRs come from a man aged 40-49 years in good health and CMV-seropositive.

The rearrangement links TRBV5-4 to TRBJ2-7; 9 bases fit TRBD1. The J segment lost 4 bases and the V segment lost 3 bases, leaving 2 bases of the junction unmatched. CDR3 length: 13 amino acids. Germline values: CDR1 SGHNT, CDR2 YYREEE (reference sequence). The CDR3 region is CASSYDRGYEQYF. The CDR3 DNA reads as TGTGCCAGCAGCTACGACAGGGGGTACGAGCAGTACTTC.

This clone has just a few counts. This chain links TRBV20-1 with TRBJ1-2, with 7 bases fitting TRBD1. V shed 5 bases and J 12 bases; nucleotides not matched to a gene: 9. Germline CDR1 is DFQATT and CDR2 is SNEGSKA (reference sequence). There are 11 residues in the CDR3. In DNA form, the CDR3 reads TGCAGTGCTGGGGACAGCCCGGGAAACACCTTC. It codes for CSAGDSPGNTF.

This chain joins TRBV6-5 and TRBJ1-1; a weak D match, TRBD1 (5 bases). The length of the CDR3 is 13 residues. The V end lost 5 bases, the J end lost 1 base, and 8 bases lay between the germline ends. In germline, CDR1 is MNHEY, CDR2 SVGAGI. As DNA, the CDR3 is TGTGCCAGCAGTGGGACTGCGAACACTGAAGCTTTCTTT. It encodes CASSGTANTEAFF.

The chain links TRBV10-3 to TRBJ2-1; D is uncertain. The V and J ends lost 8 bases and 7 bases respectively, with 9 bases between them. The CDR3 has 11 amino acids. Germline V gives CDR1 ENHRY, CDR2 SYGVKD. Here the CDR3 DNA reads TGTGCCATCTTTCGAGGAAATGAGCAGTTCTTC. Amino acid sequence: CAIFRGNEQFF.

This clone was found a few times. The chain combines TRBV5-4 with TRBJ2-2, with 7 bases aligning to TRBD1. Germline V gives CDR1 SGHNT, CDR2 YYREEE (reference sequence). V shed 4 bases, J shed 1 base, and the junction held 4 bases outside the gene matches. The CDR3 spans 15 residues. In DNA, the CDR3 is TGTGCCAGCAGCCTTAGGACAGGGAACACCGGGGAGCTGTTTTTT. It is translated as CASSLRTGNTGELFF.

V is TRBV5-1 and J is TRBJ1-3; 9 bases match TRBD1. Looked up from germline, CDR1 is SGHRS and CDR2 is YFSETQ. The CDR3 loop spans 16 amino acids. V lost 4 bases, J lost 3 bases, and 8 bases stayed unmatched. The CDR3 is CASSPWTGEGGNTIYF. For the CDR3, the DNA is TGCGCCAGCAGCCCCTGGACAGGGGAAGGTGGAAACACCATATATTTT.

This clone appeared a few times. The chain employs TRBV28 and TRBJ1-5; 8 bases align to TRBD1. V gave up 2 bases and J gave up 5 bases; unmatched junction bases: 5. The CDR3 totals 15 residues. Per germline, CDR1 MDHEN and CDR2 SYDVKM. The CDR3 reads CASSLPDRVYQPQHF. The CDR3 coding sequence is TGTGCCAGCAGTTTACCGGACAGGGTCTATCAGCCCCAGCATTTT.

This CDR3 reads CASSLDRNTEAFF. CDR3 in DNA: TGTGCCAGCAGCTTGGACAGGAACACTGAAGCTTTCTTT. The rearrangement links TRBV7-8 to TRBJ1-1; D is possibly TRBD1 (6 bases). Germline V lookup: CDR1 SGHVS, CDR2 FQNEAQ. CDR3 length: 13 residues. V lost 3 bases and J 1 base, leaving 6 bases between the germline ends.

This sequence joins TRBV9 and TRBJ2-1, with D perhaps matching TRBD2 (5 bases). CDR3 length: 14 amino acids. The V gene lost 1 base and the J gene lost 10 bases, with 15 bases spanning the gap. From germline, CDR1 is SGDLS and CDR2 YYNGEE. The CDR3 loop reads CASSVRGAMTEQFF. DNA for the CDR3: TGTGCCAGCAGCGTACGGGGAGCGATGACCGAGCAGTTCTTC. The variable domain in full, with the rest retrieved from reference TRBV9 and TRBJ2-1, is DSGVTQTPKHLITATGQRVTLRCSPRSGDLSVYWYQQSLDQGLQFLIQYYNGEERAKGNILERFSAQQFPDLHSELNLSSLELGDSALYFCASSVRGAMTEQFFGPGTRLTVL.

The rearrangement joins TRBV11-1 to TRBJ2-5; D is possibly TRBD1 (5 bases). The CDR3 contains 14 residues. V was cut by 0 bases and J by 2 bases, with 7 bases left in between. CDR1 and CDR2 from the germline V gene are SGHAT and FQDESV (reference sequence). The CDR3 coding sequence is TGTGCCAGCAGCTTAGCACAGGAACAAGAGACCCAGTACTTC. The encoded protein is CASSLAQEQETQYF.

This rearrangement joins TRBV7-2 to TRBJ2-4; a possible D gene is TRBD2 (6 bases). Trimming removed 1 base from V and 7 bases from J, with 11 bases in between. The CDR3 length is 14 residues. The germline CDR1 and CDR2 sequences are SGHTA and FQGNSA. CDR3 amino acids: CASSLVGGGNIQYF. CDR3 sequence (DNA): TGTGCCAGCAGCTTAGTAGGCGGAGGGAACATTCAGTACTTC.

V and J are TRBV28 and TRBJ2-7; D is perhaps TRBD1 (5 bases). The CDR3 is made up of 14 amino acids. The V gene's germline CDR1 is MDHEN and CDR2 SYDVKM. V dropped 3 bases and J dropped 1 base, with 10 bases sitting between them. CDR3 coding DNA: TGTGCCAGCAGTTTCGGTCAGGGATCCTACGAGCAGTACTTC. Protein: CASSFGQGSYEQYF.

The J gene is TRBJ1-2, the V gene TRBV19; no clear D. The germline V gene has CDR1 LNHDA and CDR2 SQIVND (reference sequence). V was shortened by 2 bases and J by 3 bases, with 10 bases between the two germline ends. This CDR3 contains 14 residues. The CDR3 coding sequence is TGTGCCAGTAGTATATGGGGAGTTGACTATGGCTACACCTTC. Its protein product is CASSIWGVDYGYTF.

The chain links TRBV21-1 to TRBJ2-5; TRBD1 is the table's D call and was not checked against the DNA. TRBV21-1 constitutes a pseudogene. The length of the CDR3 is 15 residues. In DNA, the CDR3 is TGTGCCAGCAGCAAGGACACAGTACCAAAAGAGACCCAGTACTTC. Residues: CASSKDTVPKETQYF.

This clone was seen a single time. The chain couples TRBV4-3 to TRBJ2-5; possible D gene TRBD2, 6 bases. Germline-derived CDR1 and CDR2 are LGHNA and YSLEER. Trimming cost V 5 bases and J 3 bases, with 10 bases left between them. The CDR3 has 13 residues. CDR3 in amino acids: CASSFGLKETQYF. DNA for the CDR3: TGCGCCAGCAGCTTCGGACTAAAAGAGACCCAGTACTTC.

This chain connects TRBV7-2 to TRBJ2-5; 12 nucleotides match TRBD1. Germline assignment: CDR1 SGHTA and CDR2 FQGNSA. Trimming cost V 4 bases and J 5 bases; bases outside gene matches: 5. The CDR3 covers 15 residues. DNA for the CDR3: TGTGCCAGCAGCTCCGGGACAGGGGGCTGGGAGACCCAGTACTTC. It yields the protein CASSSGTGGWETQYF.

In the case of this clone: At the DNA level, this CDR3 is encoded by other sequences in the same sample as well. The V gene is TRBV4-3, the J gene TRBJ2-5, with D perhaps matching TRBD2 (6 bases). The CDR3 length is 14 residues. Germline V gene lookup returns CDR1 LGHNA and CDR2 YSLEER. V shed 3 bases and J shed 5 bases, with 13 bases lying between them. The CDR3 here is CASSQGLAGETQYF. DNA for the CDR3: TGCGCCAGCAGCCAGGGACTTGCAGGGGAGACCCAGTACTTC.

This clone was detected a few times. The gene calls are TRBV7-2 and TRBJ2-1; D may be TRBD2 (6 bases). Germline CDR1 and CDR2: SGHTA and FQGNSA. The CDR3 totals 15 residues. The V end lost 0 bases, the J end lost 8 bases, and 14 bases lay between the germline ends. The CDR3 DNA reads as TGTGCCAGCAGCTTAGCGATATCGGCTAGCGATGAGCAGTTCTTC. Encoded protein: CASSLAISASDEQFF. The whole variable domain, filled in from reference TRBV7-2 and TRBJ2-1, reads GAGVSQSPSNKVTEKGKDVELRCDPISGHTALYWYRQSLGQGLEFLIYFQGNSAPDKSGLPSDRFSAERTGGSVSTLTIQRTQQEDSAVYLCASSLAISASDEQFFGPGTRLTVL.

The rearrangement links TRBV23-1 to TRBJ2-7, with 8 bases lining up with TRBD1. TRBV23-1 is designated an ORF whose function remains uncertain. J gave up 3 bases and V 3 bases, and 7 bases lay outside the gene matches. There are 15 residues in the CDR3. The CDR3 nucleotides read TGCGCCAGCAGTCACTACGGGACAGGCATCTACGAGCAGTACTTC. Protein: CASSHYGTGIYEQYF.

This clone was recorded only once. This chain uses TRBV7-2 with TRBJ2-5; tentatively, D is TRBD2 (5 bases). This CDR3 is 14 amino acids long. Germline lookup yields CDR1 SGHTA and CDR2 FQGNSA. V was trimmed by 1 base and J by 4 bases, leaving 10 bases between them. The CDR3 sequence: CASSLVPSRETQYF. CDR3 nucleotides: TGTGCCAGCAGCTTAGTTCCTAGCCGAGAGACCCAGTACTTC. The complete variable domain, with remaining parts taken from reference TRBV7-2 and TRBJ2-5, reads GAGVSQSPSNKVTEKGKDVELRCDPISGHTALYWYRQSLGQGLEFLIYFQGNSAPDKSGLPSDRFSAERTGGSVSTLTIQRTQQEDSAVYLCASSLVPSRETQYFGPGTRLLVL.

Of note for this clone: Compared with germline, one end of the junction differs, possibly owing to a read error. The chain combines TRBV5-6 with TRBJ1-5, with D unresolved. The germline V gene has CDR1 SGHDT and CDR2 YYEEEE. The CDR3 totals 14 residues. CDR3 sequence reads: CASSQTGYNRPQHF. CDR3 bases: TGTGCCAGCAGTCAGACGGGATACAATCGGCCCCAGCATTTT.

J is TRBJ1-6 and V is TRBV5-1; possible D gene TRBD1, 6 bases. V lost 0 bases and J lost 6, with 10 bases in between. Germline CDR1 SGHRS, CDR2 YFSETQ. The CDR3 has 15 residues. The CDR3 loop is CASSLGTDSNSPLHF. In nucleotides, the CDR3 is TGCGCCAGCAGCTTGGGGACGGACAGTAATTCACCCCTCCACTTT.

The rearrangement uses TRBV10-3 and TRBJ1-5; TRBD1 might be the D (5 bases). CDR1 and CDR2 from the germline V gene are ENHRY and SYGVKD. The CDR3 covers 17 residues. V was trimmed by 4 bases and J by 0 bases, leaving 16 bases between them. CDR3 DNA sequence: TGTGCCATCAGTGGGCCGGGGGAGGGGTATAGCAATCAGCCCCAGCATTTT. It yields the protein CAISGPGEGYSNQPQHF.

V is TRBV19 and J is TRBJ2-1, with 12 bases fitting TRBD2. Germline loops: CDR1 LNHDA, CDR2 SQIVND (reference sequence). The ends lost 5 bases at V and 0 bases at J; junction bases unmatched: 14. The CDR3 spans 20 residues. The DNA for the CDR3 is TGTGCCAGTAGTCGCCGTTCCGGGACTAGCGGGCCAAGCTCCTACAATGAGCAGTTCTTC. Protein product: CASSRRSGTSGPSSYNEQFF. The variable domain in full, completed from reference TRBV19 and TRBJ2-1, reads DGGITQSPKYLFRKEGQNVTLSCEQNLNHDAMYWYRQDPGQGLRLIYYSQIVNDFQKGDIAEGYSVSREKKESFPLTVTSAQKNPTAFYLCASSRRSGTSGPSSYNEQFFGPGTRLTVL.

This clone has more than one count but fewer than ten. The junction departs from germline at one end; a sequencing error may be responsible. The rearrangement links TRBV4-1 to TRBJ2-4, with 8 bases fitting TRBD1. CDR1 is MGHRA and CDR2 is YSYEKL in the germline V gene. The CDR3 length is 13 residues. This CDR3 is CASSQVGGQGRHF. The CDR3 bases are TGCGCCAGCAGCCAAGTGGGTGGACAGGGAAGGCACTTC.

This chain uses TRBV5-1 with TRBJ2-7; no firm D call. V gave up 7 bases and J gave up 3 bases, with 14 bases separating them. The germline V gene has CDR1 SGHRS and CDR2 YFSETQ. This CDR3 has 13 amino acids. The CDR3 loop is CASGDPTLYEQYF. DNA for the CDR3: TGCGCCAGCGGAGACCCGACCCTCTACGAGCAGTACTTC. Combining the CDR3 with reference TRBV5-1 and TRBJ2-7 gives the whole variable domain KAGVTQTPRYLIKTRGQQVTLSCSPISGHRSVSWYQQTPGQGLQFLFEYFSETQRNKGNFPGRFSGRQFSNSRSEMNVSTLELGDSALYLCASGDPTLYEQYFGPGTRLTVT.

The V call is TRBV30, the J call TRBJ2-1; 9 bases align to TRBD1. CDR1 is GTSNPN, CDR2 SVGIG, per germline (reference sequence). V gave up 5 bases and J gave up 8 bases; unmatched junction bases: 13. The CDR3 contains 15 residues. The CDR3 DNA is TGTGCCTGGGCAAACAGGGGGACAGGGCGGGATGAGCAGTTCTTC. It codes for CAWANRGTGRDEQFF. Looking up the rest from reference TRBV30 and TRBJ2-1 gives the full variable domain: SQTIHQWPATLVQPVGSPLSLECTVEGTSNPNLYWYRQAAGRGLQLLFYSVGIGQISSEVPQNLSASRPQDRQFILSSKKLLLSDSGFYLCAWANRGTGRDEQFFGPGTRLTVL.